These T cell receptor beta chains were read from a single sample in a study of cytomegalovirus exposure and HLA in healthy donors. Method: immunoSEQ multiplex PCR; TCRdb's copy keeps in-frame clones and lacks some. The sample consists of about 130,000 clones, approximately 80% of them appearing once. Sample: PBMCs. Receptors were obtained from a woman aged 40 to 49 in good health and CMV-seropositive. Both conserved end residues are part of each CDR3. A D gene is named only where the DNA matches it firmly. The listing skips clone size in some rows; elsewhere it reads once, few, many or a size class.

abundance: few; j_gene: TRBJ2-5; v_gene: TRBV7-6; d_gene: TRBD2; CDR3nt: TGTGCCAGCAGCCTAGGGACTAGCGGGAGGCAAGGGACCCAGTACTTC; CDR3aa: CASSLGTSGRQGTQYF
abundance: .; j_gene: TRBJ2-5; v_gene: TRBV25-1; d_gene: TRBD1; CDR3nt: TGTGCCAGCAGAGGACAAGGACAGGGGTTAGTAGGGACCCAGTACTTC; CDR3aa: CASRGQGQGLVGTQYF
abundance: .; j_gene: TRBJ2-5; v_gene: TRBV19; d_gene: .; CDR3nt: TGTGCCAGTAGTGCGGACTGGAGGGAGACCCAGTACTTC; CDR3aa: CASSADWRETQYF
abundance: .; j_gene: TRBJ2-7; v_gene: TRBV27; d_gene: TRBD1; CDR3nt: TGTGCCACCTTCAGACAGGGATGGCACTTC; CDR3aa: CATFRQGWHF
abundance: .; j_gene: TRBJ2-1; v_gene: TRBV9; d_gene: TRBD2; CDR3nt: TGTGCCAGCAGCGGGGGGGGAGGGACTCGGGATGAGCAGTTCTTC; CDR3aa: CASSGGGGTRDEQFF
abundance: .; j_gene: TRBJ2-1; v_gene: TRBV28; d_gene: .; CDR3nt: TGTGCCAGCAGTTTCGGGGGAACTTACAATGAGCAGTTCTTC; CDR3aa: CASSFGGTYNEQFF
abundance: .; j_gene: TRBJ1-2; v_gene: TRBV5-1; d_gene: TRBD1; CDR3nt: TGCGCCAGCAGCTTGGTCCGGACAGGGGGTGGCTATGGCTACACCTTC; CDR3aa: CASSLVRTGGGYGYTF
abundance: .; j_gene: TRBJ1-1; v_gene: TRBV7-8; d_gene: .; CDR3nt: TGTGCCAGCAGCCCAGGCAGGCTGAACACTGAAGCTTTCTTT; CDR3aa: CASSPGRLNTEAFF
abundance: once; j_gene: TRBJ1-1; v_gene: TRBV19; d_gene: .; CDR3nt: TGTGCCAGTAGTTATGTAGGGCAGGGGACCATTAACACTGAAGCTTTCTTT; CDR3aa: CASSYVGQGTINTEAFF
abundance: .; j_gene: TRBJ2-1; v_gene: TRBV18; d_gene: TRBD2; CDR3nt: TGTGCCAGCTCACCACCCCCGGCGGGAGTCGTGAATGAGCAGTTCTTC; CDR3aa: CASSPPPAGVVNEQFF
abundance: few; j_gene: TRBJ2-1; v_gene: TRBV5-6; d_gene: TRBD2; CDR3nt: TGTGCCAGCAGCTGGGGGGGGCTAGCGGGGGAAAATCAGCAGTTCTTC; CDR3aa: CASSWGGLAGENQQFF
abundance: .; j_gene: TRBJ2-5; v_gene: TRBV11-2; d_gene: .; CDR3nt: TGTGCCAGCAGGTCGGGAGACAGGGATGGGGGTTTGCGAGAGACCCAGTACTTC; CDR3aa: CASRSGDRDGGLRETQYF
abundance: .; j_gene: TRBJ2-3; v_gene: TRBV7-2; d_gene: TRBD2; CDR3nt: TGTGCCAGCAGCGAAAGACTAGCGGGGGGTTTGGATACGCAGTATTTT; CDR3aa: CASSERLAGGLDTQYF
abundance: .; j_gene: TRBJ2-3; v_gene: TRBV30; d_gene: .; CDR3nt: TGTGCCTCTGGAGAGGCAGATACGCAGTATTTT; CDR3aa: CASGEADTQYF
abundance: .; j_gene: TRBJ2-7; v_gene: TRBV6-6; d_gene: TRBD2; CDR3nt: TGTGCCAGCCGTAACCTAGCGGGAGTCTACGAGCAGTACTTC; CDR3aa: CASRNLAGVYEQYF
abundance: .; j_gene: TRBJ2-1; v_gene: TRBV6-6; d_gene: .; CDR3nt: TGTGCCAGCAGACCCTCCTACTACAATGAGCAGTTCTTC; CDR3aa: CASRPSYYNEQFF
abundance: .; j_gene: TRBJ1-5; v_gene: TRBV6-1; d_gene: .; CDR3nt: TGTGCCAGCAGTGGTAGACAAAATCAGCCCCAGCATTTT; CDR3aa: CASSGRQNQPQHF
abundance: .; j_gene: TRBJ2-7; v_gene: TRBV6-1; d_gene: TRBD2; CDR3nt: TGTGCCAGCAGTGAAGTACTAGCGCTAACACTCGAGCAGTACTTC; CDR3aa: CASSEVLALTLEQYF
abundance: .; j_gene: TRBJ1-5; v_gene: TRBV9; d_gene: .; CDR3nt: TGTGCCAGCAGCGTTGGAGATAGCAATCAGCCCCAGCATTTT; CDR3aa: CASSVGDSNQPQHF
abundance: .; j_gene: TRBJ1-1; v_gene: TRBV7-9; d_gene: .; CDR3nt: TGTGCCCCCCAGGCCCAGGGCTTAACTGAAGCTTTCTTT; CDR3aa: CAPQAQGLTEAFF
abundance: .; j_gene: TRBJ2-7; v_gene: TRBV9; d_gene: TRBD2; CDR3nt: TGTGCCAGCAGCCCCCCCGGGACTAAGGACGAGCAGTACTTC; CDR3aa: CASSPPGTKDEQYF
abundance: .; j_gene: TRBJ1-4; v_gene: TRBV2; d_gene: .; CDR3nt: TGTGCCAGCAGTGAATTTTCGGGCTGGGGGCCGGGGGAAAAACTGTTTTTT; CDR3aa: CASSEFSGWGPGEKLFF
abundance: .; j_gene: TRBJ1-1; v_gene: TRBV7-9; d_gene: .; CDR3nt: TGTGCCAGCAGCACACTACAGGATATAAACACTGAAGCTTTCTTT; CDR3aa: CASSTLQDINTEAFF
abundance: .; j_gene: TRBJ2-7; v_gene: TRBV5-1; d_gene: .; CDR3nt: TGCGCCAGCAGCGTAGAGAGGGTGGTCGCCTACGAGCAGTACTTC; CDR3aa: CASSVERVVAYEQYF
abundance: .; j_gene: TRBJ1-4; v_gene: TRBV6-1; d_gene: .; CDR3nt: TGTGCCAGCAGTGAAACTCCAGGGCTAAAACTGTTTTTT; CDR3aa: CASSETPGLKLFF
abundance: .; j_gene: TRBJ2-4; v_gene: TRBV5-1; d_gene: .; CDR3nt: TGCGCCAGCAGCCCCGAGCCTGCAGGGATGGCCAAAAACATTCAGTACTTC; CDR3aa: CASSPEPAGMAKNIQYF
abundance: .; j_gene: TRBJ2-7; v_gene: TRBV5-1; d_gene: TRBD2; CDR3nt: TGCGCCAGCAGCTTGGAGGGGAGGGTATCCTACGAGCAGTACTTC; CDR3aa: CASSLEGRVSYEQYF
abundance: .; j_gene: TRBJ1-4; v_gene: TRBV6-6; d_gene: TRBD1; CDR3nt: TGTGCCAGCCACCGGACAGGGGGAAGGGAAAAACTGTTTTTT; CDR3aa: CASHRTGGREKLFF
abundance: .; j_gene: TRBJ1-5; v_gene: TRBV4-1; d_gene: .; CDR3nt: TGCGCCAGCAGCCAAGATGGAGACAGTCATTATCAGCCCCAGCATTTT; CDR3aa: CASSQDGDSHYQPQHF
abundance: .; j_gene: TRBJ2-4; v_gene: TRBV2; d_gene: TRBD2; CDR3nt: TGTGCCAGCAGCCGAGTGATAGCGGGAGACCTTCAGTACTTC; CDR3aa: CASSRVIAGDLQYF
abundance: .; j_gene: TRBJ2-7; v_gene: TRBV4-1; d_gene: TRBD2; CDR3nt: TGCGCCAGCAGCCAAGTGGGCGGGGGGGCCTCCTACGAGCAGTACTTC; CDR3aa: CASSQVGGGASYEQYF
abundance: few; j_gene: TRBJ1-1; v_gene: TRBV6-5; d_gene: TRBD1; CDR3nt: TGTGCCAGCAGTTACTCGAAGGGACAGGAAGCTTTCTTT; CDR3aa: CASSYSKGQEAFF
abundance: .; j_gene: TRBJ1-2; v_gene: TRBV27; d_gene: .; CDR3nt: TGTGCCAGCGCGGTTTGGGTTGGAAGGGGAGGCTACACCTTC; CDR3aa: CASAVWVGRGGYTF
abundance: .; j_gene: TRBJ1-2; v_gene: TRBV30; d_gene: TRBD1; CDR3nt: TGTGCCTGGATTTCGACAGGGGGCCTCTATGGCTACACCTTC; CDR3aa: CAWISTGGLYGYTF
abundance: .; j_gene: TRBJ2-1; v_gene: TRBV27; d_gene: TRBD2; CDR3nt: TGTGCCAGCAGTTCTTTAGGAGCGGGAGGTGGGTCCTACAATGAGCAGTTCTTC; CDR3aa: CASSSLGAGGGSYNEQFF
abundance: few; j_gene: TRBJ1-3; v_gene: TRBV28; d_gene: .; CDR3nt: TGTGCCAGCAGTTTATGGACAGGTTCTCATGGAAACACCATATATTTT; CDR3aa: CASSLWTGSHGNTIYF